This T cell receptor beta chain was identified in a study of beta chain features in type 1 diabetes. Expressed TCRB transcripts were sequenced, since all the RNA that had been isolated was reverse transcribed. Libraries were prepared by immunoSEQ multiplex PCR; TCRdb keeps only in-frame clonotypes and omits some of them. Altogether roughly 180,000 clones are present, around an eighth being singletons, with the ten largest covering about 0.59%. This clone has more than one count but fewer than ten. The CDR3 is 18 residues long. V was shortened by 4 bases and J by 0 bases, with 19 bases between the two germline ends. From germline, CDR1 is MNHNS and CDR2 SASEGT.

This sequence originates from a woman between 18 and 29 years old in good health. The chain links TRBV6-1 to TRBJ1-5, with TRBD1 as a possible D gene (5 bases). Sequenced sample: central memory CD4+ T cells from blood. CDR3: CASSALPSRGPSNQPQHF. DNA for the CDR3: TGTGCCAGCAGTGCCCTCCCGTCGCGGGGACCTAGCAATCAGCCCCAGCATTTT.